This TCR beta chain was captured by sequencing in a study of blood T cells in healthy people across ages (dated by TCRdb to between 2014 and 2017). For context, the study as a whole: Template switching captured roughly one uniquely barcoded TCR beta cDNA molecule per two T cells in model experiments. To track age-related changes in TCR beta repertoire diversity, the study relied on deep sequencing normalized with unique cDNA molecular identifiers. Donors were grouped into four age groups: young (average roughly 16 years), middle-aged (approximately 41), aged (around 56) and long-lived (approximately 75). To avoid experimental bias, donors of different ages were spread randomly across the sequencing lanes. Two additional independent replicas of 1 million unique cDNA reads from the same blood draw were analyzed for two donors (one aged 18 to 30 and one aged 80 or older). Results the study describes overall, beyond this receptor: Since profiling was done on bulk unsorted PBMCs, naive and antigen-experienced compartments could not be conclusively compared. Observed TCR beta diversity per million T cells fell roughly linearly with age, and a significant reduction was already apparent by age roughly 40. Because the CMV infection status of the donors was unknown, age-related changes in expanded clonotypes may potentially have been confounded. There was a strong correlation between observed TCR beta diversity and the percentage of naive T cells measured by flow cytometry. Estimates of total diversity based on one million sequenced T cells were regarded as lower bounds and as underestimates. The long-lived group showed more naive CD4+ T cells, fewer expanded clones and increased TCR diversity than the aged group, suggesting age selection.

Donors were a few dozen systemically healthy Caucasian individuals from Russia aged roughly 6 to 90 years. About 10 milliliters of peripheral blood were collected from each donor into EDTA-treated Vacutainer tubes. Ficoll-Paque density-gradient centrifugation was used to isolate PBMCs, with at least 7 million obtained per sample. Total RNA, at least 6 micrograms per sample, was extracted from PBMCs with Trizol reagent. For every donor, flow cytometry on a PBMC aliquot measured the percentage of naive CD45RAhigh/CD27high T cells. Preparation of the library involved 5' RACE. The instrument given in TCRdb is Illumina HiSeq 2500. A second PCR of roughly 7 to 11 cycles was performed with a sample-barcoded 5' primer and a J-beta primer mix. A unique molecular identifier was introduced onto each TCR beta cDNA molecule by a template-switch 5' adaptor carrying 12 random nucleotides. Each sample yielded at least 3 million CDR3-containing paired-end reads. The Mint cDNA synthesis kit, primed by a TRBC-specific oligonucleotide, was used to synthesize first-strand cDNA from all RNA. After uracil-DNA glycosylase treatment, a first 18-cycle PCR used universal primers M1SS and BC2_uni_R on all cDNA. As for how the authors treated the data: Each sample was normalized by randomly selecting 1 million high-quality reads, each carrying a distinct molecular identifier. Instead of being binned into consensus sequences, reads with shared molecular identifiers were discarded. CDR3 identification, clonotype clustering and error correction used MiTCR with a Q25 quality threshold and the strictest error-elimination algorithm. Lower-bound total TCR beta diversity was estimated with a nonparametric unseen species model using Euler transformation. TCRdb reworked the public reads: Q25 trimming with fastp, MiXCR clone assembly, productive beta chains retained. Under each unique CDR3 protein, matching rows form one entry showing the most common genes and DNA. The V and J calls and clone size are TCRdb's, not the authors'. The sample table holds 1.5 million to 2 million distinct CDR3 sequences, of which roughly 50% were seen once. Of the sample, around 2.1% is held by the ten largest clones.

In the case of this clonotype: Its antigen remains undetermined. At one boundary the junction diverges from the germline segment, which might be a read error.

Sequenced: blood. This receptor was taken from a woman aged 40-49 years in good health.

The bases read TGTGTCAGCAGCCAAGATGCCCGACAGGGGAAAGGCTACACCTTC. This translates into CVSSQDARQGKGYTF. The receptor chain draws on TRBV4-2 and TRBJ1-2, with TRBD1 matching 8 junction bases. The CDR3 contains 15 residues, cysteine and phenylalanine counted. Only CDR3 DNA is held: 45 bases, read in frame from base 1. The germline V gene yields LGHNA for CDR1 and YNFKEQ for CDR2.